Detailed here is one TCR beta chain. The target antigen is unknown. This record belongs to a study of long-term antiretroviral therapy in people with HIV. The junction had 3 bases not matched to a gene; V was cut back by 4 bases and J by 6 bases. The CDR3 spans 13 residues. Germline V gene sequence: CDR1 SGDLS, CDR2 YYNGEE. At survey level, the immunoSEQ assay was run in its v3.0 version. The table came from immunoSEQ multiplex PCR; TCRdb's copy has only in-frame clones and leaves some out. The table records 35,000 or so clones, about 83% of them present only once. Broader study findings: Dominating the repertoire at all time points were the clones that expanded before ART.

Treatment for every participant with HIV took place in the United States. The genes are TRBV9 and TRBJ2-1, with TRBD2 matching 8 bases. The clonotype originates from a man younger than 30 with HIV. The source material was unsorted PBMCs, sampled 0.4 years before starting antiretroviral therapy. CDR3 sequence: CASSLGRGNEQFF. In DNA, the CDR3 is TGTGCCAGCAGCCTCGGGAGGGGCAATGAGCAGTTCTTC.